Listed below are T cell receptor beta chains from one sample, sequenced in a study of cytotoxic CD8 clonotypes in ibrutinib-treated CLL. Only in-frame clones appear in the TCRdb table, and some are missing; sequencing was by immunoSEQ multiplex PCR. Of around 330,000 clones in the sample, 67% were seen once. The sample was PBMCs, taken after 36 months of ibrutinib treatment. The receptors stem from a human donor with chronic lymphocytic leukemia. Both conserved end residues are part of each CDR3. A D gene is named only where the DNA matches it firmly. Clone sizes are given selectively: once, few, many, or a class where the clone is expanded.

clone size	D gene	J gene	V gene	CDR3 DNA	CDR3 protein
.	TRBD1	TRBJ2-7	TRBV2	TGTGCCAGCAGTCCGACAGGGGTGTACGAGCAGTACTTC	CASSPTGVYEQYF
.	.	TRBJ1-6	TRBV5-1	TGCGCCAGCAGCATGAAATATAATTCACCCCTCCACTTT	CASSMKYNSPLHF
.	.	TRBJ2-6	TRBV5-1	TGCGCCAGCAGCTTGGAGGGCGGAAGATCATCTGGGGCCAACGTCCTGACTTTC	CASSLEGGRSSGANVLTF
.	.	TRBJ2-7	TRBV25-1	TGTGCCAGCAGTGAATTTAGCTACGAGCAGTACTTC	CASSEFSYEQYF
.	.	TRBJ2-7	TRBV6-1	TGTGCCAGCAGTGAGCAGGCCTACGAGCAGTACTTC	CASSEQAYEQYF
.	TRBD1	TRBJ1-2	TRBV14	TGTGCCAGCAGCCCGGGAGGGGGCACTAACTATGGCTACACCTTC	CASSPGGGTNYGYTF
few	.	TRBJ1-2	TRBV4-1	TGCGCCAGCAGCCAAACACGGCGCTTCTTCACCTTC	CASSQTRRFFTF
.	.	TRBJ1-1	TRBV6-6	TGTGCCAGCAGTTACTCGATCTCTCCAGGGGTAGCTGAAGCTTTCTTT	CASSYSISPGVAEAFF
.	TRBD2	TRBJ2-7	TRBV13	TGTGCCAGCAGCCGCGTAGGACTAGCGGGTCGACCCTACGAGCAGTACTTC	CASSRVGLAGRPYEQYF
.	TRBD2	TRBJ2-3	TRBV2	TGTGCCAGCAGTGGTGGGACTAGCGGGGCTCCTACGCAGTATTTT	CASSGGTSGAPTQYF
.	TRBD1	TRBJ1-2	TRBV27	TGTGCCAGCAGTTTAAGGGCAGGGGGCTATGGCTACACCTTC	CASSLRAGGYGYTF
.	.	TRBJ2-3	TRBV29-1	TGCAGCGAACAGGTCAGCACAGATACGCAGTATTTT	CSEQVSTDTQYF
.	TRBD1	TRBJ2-7	TRBV7-2	TGTGCCAGCAGCCAAAACGACAGGGACTACGAGCAGTACTTC	CASSQNDRDYEQYF
.	TRBD2	TRBJ2-3	TRBV9	TGTGCCAGCAGCGTGGGCGAGCGGGAGGGCCCCACAGATACGCAGTATTTT	CASSVGEREGPTDTQYF
.	.	TRBJ2-7	TRBV11-2	TGTGCCAGCAGCTTATTAGTCTACGAGCAGTACTTC	CASSLLVYEQYF
.	TRBD2	TRBJ2-3	TRBV19	TGTGCCAGTAGTATAGCCCGACTAGCGGGGACAGATACGCAGTATTTT	CASSIARLAGTDTQYF
.	TRBD1	TRBJ1-2	TRBV2	TGTGCCAGCACCCCAAGGGGGCCAGGGAAGGTGTTGAGTGGCTACACCTTC	CASTPRGPGKVLSGYTF
few	TRBD2	TRBJ2-5	TRBV4-1	TGCGCCAGCAGCCAAGATGGCGGGGGTGTGGAGACCCAGTACTTC	CASSQDGGGVETQYF
.	.	TRBJ1-2	TRBV11-2	TGTGCCAGCAGCTTAGATGGTGCGGGGACAGGCTACACCTTC	CASSLDGAGTGYTF
.	TRBD1	TRBJ2-7	TRBV10-3	TGTGCCACCACACAGGGGGCTACCTACGAGCAGTACTTC	CATTQGATYEQYF
.	TRBD1	TRBJ2-7	TRBV15	TGTGCCACCAGCAGAGCACAGGGGGCAGCCTACGAGCAGTACTTC	CATSRAQGAAYEQYF
.	.	TRBJ2-2	TRBV29-1	TGCAGCGCCCACAGCCAGAACACCGGGGAGCTGTTTTTT	CSAHSQNTGELFF
.	TRBD1	TRBJ1-1	TRBV5-5	TGTGCCAGCAGAAGGAGACAGGGCGATTTGAGCACTGAAGCTTTCTTT	CASRRRQGDLSTEAFF
few	.	TRBJ1-4	TRBV5-4	TGTGCCAGCAGCGCCGGGCCGGCAGGGAATGAAAAACTGTTTTTT	CASSAGPAGNEKLFF
.	TRBD1	TRBJ2-7	TRBV6-1	TGTGCCAGCATGGGACAGGGGGAGCAGTACTTC	CASMGQGEQYF
once	TRBD1	TRBJ2-7	TRBV28	TGTGCCAGCAGCACGACCGGGACAGGGGCCTACGAGCAGTACTTC	CASSTTGTGAYEQYF
.	.	TRBJ1-1	TRBV7-2	TGTGCCAGCAGCTTAGACAGACCGAACACTGAAGCTTTCTTT	CASSLDRPNTEAFF
.	TRBD1	TRBJ2-3	TRBV25-1	TGTGCCAGCAGTGACCTACGGACAGGTAGCACAGATACGCAGTATTTT	CASSDLRTGSTDTQYF
.	.	TRBJ2-7	TRBV9	TGTGCCAGCAGCGTAAGAGCCCTGGGCGAGCAGTACTTC	CASSVRALGEQYF
once	TRBD2	TRBJ2-1	TRBV11-2	TGTGCCAGCAGAGTAGCTGGGACTAGCGGGAGGTTGTATGAGCAGTTCTTC	CASRVAGTSGRLYEQFF
.	.	TRBJ1-1	TRBV5-1	TGCGCCAGCAGCTTGGGGGGTAGGACTGAAGCTTTCTTT	CASSLGGRTEAFF
.	.	TRBJ2-5	TRBV2	TGTGCCAGCAGCCAGGGACTTGGACGGGAGACCCAGTACTTC	CASSQGLGRETQYF
few	TRBD1	TRBJ1-2	TRBV29-1	TGCAGCGTTGAGGGGACAGGGGAAGGTGGCTACACCTTC	CSVEGTGEGGYTF
.	.	TRBJ2-7	TRBV6-1	TGTGCCAGCAGTGAATCAGGTTCCTACGAGCAGTACTTC	CASSESGSYEQYF
.	.	TRBJ2-5	TRBV6-6	TGTGCCAGCAGTTACTCAGGATCCGGGGGGACCCAGTACTTC	CASSYSGSGGTQYF
few	.	TRBJ2-2	TRBV19	TGTGCCAGTGGAAGGACGGGAAACACCGGGGAGCTGTTTTTT	CASGRTGNTGELFF
few	TRBD1	TRBJ2-7	TRBV29-1	TGCAGCGTCGACCCAGGGGGCGCCTCCTACGAGCAGTACTTC	CSVDPGGASYEQYF
.	.	TRBJ2-7	TRBV6-5	TGTGCCAGCAGTTACTCACCAGGCGCGGAGGGCGAGCAGTACTTC	CASSYSPGAEGEQYF
.	.	TRBJ2-7	TRBV7-8	TGTGCCAGCAGCTTAGTATGGTACGAGCAGTACTTC	CASSLVWYEQYF
.	TRBD1	TRBJ1-6	TRBV7-9	TGTGCCAGCAGCTATACGACAGGGGGACGATCACCCCTCCACTTT	CASSYTTGGRSPLHF